This T cell receptor (beta chain) was sequenced in a study of T cells in Graves' hyperthyroidism and ophthalmopathy. Overall study findings and caveats: Most expanded thyroid clonotypes above 0.001 recurred in blood.

Of note for this clonotype: The antigen is undetermined.

Amplification yielded TCR beta CDR3 regions, with RNA transcripts as the source. An initial round of RT-PCR targeting the TCR CDR3 relied on the HTBI primer set. TCRdb reprocessed the multiplex PCR reads via MiXCR and lists one record per CDR3 protein. The data contain 360,000 or so distinct CDR3 sequences, approximately 19% of them singletons. Germline V lookup: CDR1 SGHTA, CDR2 FQGNSA. The V end lost 1 base, the J end lost 6 bases, and 12 bases lay between the germline ends. The CDR3 has 14 residues. Source material: blood. The receptor's source is a woman under 30 with Graves' hyperthyroidism. The rearrangement links TRBV7-2 to TRBJ2-5; D possibly uses TRBD1 or TRBD2 (5 bases each). CDR3 bases: TGTACCAGCAGCTTAGGGGGGAAGCAAAAGACCCAGTACTTC. This translates into CTSSLGGKQKTQYF.